This T cell receptor beta chain was captured by sequencing in a study of T cells expressing NK-cell markers. On this clonotype itself: The antigen remains undetermined.

Beta-chain TCR cDNA was generated via 5'RACE template switching with UMIs. Following a re-call of the 5' RACE reads, TCRdb has one entry per CDR3 protein and lacks DNA. This sample's table reports about 380,000 distinct CDR3 sequences. The germline CDR1 and CDR2 sequences are LGHDT and YNNKEL (reference sequence). The CDR3 sequence is 12 residues long. Study-level points and caveats: For a handful of donors, these clonotypes were likewise the leading ones in the CD3+CD56-NKG2C+ fraction.

The clonotype comes from a man between 18 and 69 years old in good health. The specimen was blood T cells: a sorted CD56 or NKG2C T cell subset, CD4+ or CD8+ T cells, or bulk PBMC T cells (not recorded which). The chain recombines TRBV3-1 with TRBJ2-5; lacking DNA, the TRBD1 call made by TCRdb goes unchecked. CDR3 sequence reads: CASSQLMGDQYF.